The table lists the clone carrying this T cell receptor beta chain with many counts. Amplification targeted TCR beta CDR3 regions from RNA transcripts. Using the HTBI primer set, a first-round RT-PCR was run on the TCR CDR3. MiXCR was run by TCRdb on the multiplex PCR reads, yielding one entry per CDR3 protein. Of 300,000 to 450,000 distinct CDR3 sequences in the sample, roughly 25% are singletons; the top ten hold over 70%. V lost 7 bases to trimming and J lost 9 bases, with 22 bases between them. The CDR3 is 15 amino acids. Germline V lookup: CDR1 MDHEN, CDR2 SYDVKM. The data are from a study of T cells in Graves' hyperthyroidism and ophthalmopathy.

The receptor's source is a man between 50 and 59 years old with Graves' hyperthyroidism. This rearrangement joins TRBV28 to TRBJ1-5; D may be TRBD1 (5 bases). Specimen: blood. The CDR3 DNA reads TGTGCCAGCACGGAACAAAAAACAGGTCCACGGCCCCAGCATTTT. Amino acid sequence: CASTEQKTGPRPQHF. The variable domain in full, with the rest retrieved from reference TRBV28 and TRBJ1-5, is DVKVTQSSRYLVKRTGEKVFLECVQDMDHENMFWYRQDPGLGLRLIYFSYDVKMKEKGDIPEGYSVSREKKERFSLILESASTNQTSMYLCASTEQKTGPRPQHFGDGTRLSIL.